This T cell receptor (beta chain) was identified in a study of regulatory T cells in long-lasting Graves disease. In this sample, this clonotype turned up a few times. The junction shows a germline mismatch at one end, possibly a read error. Sample time point: newly diagnosed GD, antithyroid drugs for less than 3 months. Extracted RNA from PBMCs served as the source of the TCR library. CDR3-region Arm-PCR and iRepertoire HTBI primers produced the TCR beta libraries. TCRdb independently ran MiXCR on the multiplex PCR reads; one entry per CDR3 protein. The sample consists of roughly 400,000 distinct CDR3 sequences, roughly 15% of them appearing once. This same sample was also taken into another study, of T cells in Graves' hyperthyroidism and ophthalmopathy.

This sequence originates from a middle-aged woman with Graves disease. The specimen was peripheral blood mononuclear cells (PBMCs), collected at new diagnosis, from a patient treated with antithyroid drugs.

The CDR3 region has the DNA TGTGCCAGCGGTTTCGGAGACGAGCAGTACTTC. Protein: CASGFGDEQYF. The chain employs TRBV12-3 or TRBV12-4 and TRBJ2-7; D not resolved. The CDR3 extends over 11 amino acids.